This TCR beta chain was sequenced during a study of blood T cell repertoires in COVID-19. The method was immunoSEQ multiplex PCR; TCRdb's version includes in-frame clones alone and lacks a portion of them. This table has 200,000 to 250,000 clones, roughly 83% appearing once. The CDR3 is made up of 15 amino acids. V dropped 5 bases and J dropped 2 bases, with 16 bases sitting between them. Germline CDR1 and CDR2: SGHAT and FQNNGV. The V call is TRBV11-2, the J call TRBJ2-7; D ambiguous. This TCR came from a woman aged 35 to 49 with acute COVID-19. The sequencing input was PBMCs or T cells enriched from blood (not recorded which). CDR3 DNA: TGTGCCAGCAGCCGGAGTATAGTCCAGACCTACGAGCAGTACTTC. This sequence encodes CASSRSIVQTYEQYF. Looking up the rest from reference TRBV11-2 and TRBJ2-7 gives the full variable domain: EAGVAQSPRYKIIEKRQSVAFWCNPISGHATLYWYQQILGQGPKLLIQFQNNGVVDDSQLPKDRFSAERLKGVDSTLKIQPAKLEDSAVYLCASSRSIVQTYEQYFGPGTRLTVT.